The rows below give T cell receptor beta chains drawn from one sample of a study of blood T cell repertoires in COVID-19. Sequencing used immunoSEQ multiplex PCR; TCRdb keeps in-frame clones, though not all of them. The table has 200,000 or so clones, 80% to 85% seen once; the top ten hold more than 5%. The source material was peripheral blood. The origin of the receptors is a woman in her thirties with acute or convalescent COVID-19. CDR3s include the opening cysteine and the closing phenylalanine or tryptophan. The D gene is left open where the match is weak. Where a row states a size, it is once, few, many or the class of an expanded clone; other rows omit it.

v_call	cdr3_length	d_call	j_call	clone_size	cdr3_nt	cdr3_aa
TRBV5-1	14	TRBD1	TRBJ2-7	NA	TGCGCCAGCAGCGCGGACAGGGGTTCCTACGAGCAGTACTTC	CASSADRGSYEQYF
TRBV29-1	9	NA	TRBJ1-1	NA	TGCAGCGTGAGCACTGAAGCTTTCTTT	CSVSTEAFF
TRBV19	13	TRBD2	TRBJ2-7	NA	TGTGCCAGTAGTAGTGTGGGAGGGTTCGAGCAGTACTTC	CASSSVGGFEQYF
TRBV19	14	TRBD2	TRBJ2-1	few	TGTGCCAGTAGTAAAAGCGGGGGTTTCAATGAGCAGTTCTTC	CASSKSGGFNEQFF
TRBV9	15	TRBD1	TRBJ2-7	NA	TGTGCCAGCAGCGTAGCGGGGACAGGGGACTACGAGCAGTACTTC	CASSVAGTGDYEQYF
TRBV6-2/TRBV6-3	14	NA	TRBJ2-7	NA	TGTGCCAGCCGTTCGGGAGATCTGATCAACGAGCAGTACTTC	CASRSGDLINEQYF
TRBV27	14	TRBD1	TRBJ1-5	NA	TGTGCCAGCCCTAAGGGGGCTGGGGATCAGCCCCAGCATTTT	CASPKGAGDQPQHF
TRBV18	16	TRBD2	TRBJ2-7	NA	TGTGCCAGCTCACCACTCGATAGCGGGCTAGCAAACGAGCAGTACTTC	CASSPLDSGLANEQYF
TRBV5-1	16	TRBD2	TRBJ2-5	NA	TGCGCCAGCAGCTTGGGGGTTAGCGGGAGTGTCGAGACCCAGTACTTC	CASSLGVSGSVETQYF
TRBV7-2	16	NA	TRBJ1-2	NA	TGTGCCAGCAGCTCCCGAGGGGGTGGGGTCGGATATGGCTACACCTTC	CASSSRGGGVGYGYTF
TRBV27	16	NA	TRBJ1-1	NA	TGTGCCAGCAGTTTCACGGGGAAGGTTTTGTACACTGAAGCTTTCTTT	CASSFTGKVLYTEAFF
TRBV29-1	14	TRBD1	TRBJ2-7	NA	TGCAGCGTTGGAATGGACAGGGGAGTGTACGAGCAGTACTTC	CSVGMDRGVYEQYF
TRBV10-3	13	NA	TRBJ2-7	NA	TGTGCCATCAGGGGCGAAGCTCTCTACGAGCAGTACTTC	CAIRGEALYEQYF
TRBV19	16	NA	TRBJ1-2	NA	TGTGCCAGTAGTCCTACTTGGGGGCATAGGGGGTCTGGCTACACCTTC	CASSPTWGHRGSGYTF
TRBV6-5	15	NA	TRBJ1-2	NA	TGTGCCAGCAGCGAGGGAGGGGGGCAGAACTATGGCTACACCTTC	CASSEGGGQNYGYTF
TRBV15	18	NA	TRBJ1-5	NA	TGTGCCACCAGTCCAGACAGCGGGGGCGGGTATAGCAATCAGCCCCAGCATTTT	CATSPDSGGGYSNQPQHF
TRBV19	14	NA	TRBJ2-7	NA	TGTGCCAGTAGTATAGTACGGTCCTCCTACGAGCAGTACTTC	CASSIVRSSYEQYF
TRBV9	16	NA	TRBJ1-5	once	TGTGCCAGCAGCGTAGGGGACACCGTCAGCAATCAGCCCCAGCATTTT	CASSVGDTVSNQPQHF
TRBV7-2	16	TRBD2	TRBJ2-1	NA	TGTGCCAGCAGCCTTCAGCTAGCGGGAGGTAGTAATGAGCAGTTCTTC	CASSLQLAGGSNEQFF
TRBV11-2	13	NA	TRBJ1-1	NA	TGTGCCAGCAGCCATGAGCGGGACACTGAAGCTTTCTTT	CASSHERDTEAFF
TRBV11-3	13	NA	TRBJ2-1	once	TGTGCCAGCAGCTTCGACTCGCACAATGAGCAGTTCTTC	CASSFDSHNEQFF
TRBV7-2	15	NA	TRBJ2-3	NA	TGTGCCAGCAGCTTAGACGCCCAGGGGACAGATACGCAGTATTTT	CASSLDAQGTDTQYF
TRBV11-3	14	NA	TRBJ2-5	NA	TGTGCCAGCAGCTTCTCGGGGGACGGAGAGACCCAGTACTTC	CASSFSGDGETQYF
TRBV3-1/TRBV3-2	13	NA	TRBJ1-2	NA	TGTGCCAGCAGCCAAGATCCCCTCTATGGCTACACCTTC	CASSQDPLYGYTF